These 17 T cell receptor beta chains share one sample of origin, sequenced in a study of T-cell reconstitution after alpha-beta-depleted transplantation in children. The TCRbeta library incorporated unique molecular identifiers. TCRdb re-called the PCR reads through MiXCR, storing one row per CDR3 protein. The sample comprises some 640,000 distinct CDR3 sequences, 16% of which are singletons, and 1.1% rests with the top ten. The sequenced sample was PBMCs from the stem cell graft donor, obtained from the stem cell graft. These receptors came from a human donor who donated a stem cell graft to a child with acute myeloid leukemia.

Concerning this clonotype itself: A read error may produce the germline difference seen at one junction end. This CDR3 reads CASSETGTSRTGELYF. The CDR3, as DNA: TGTGCCAGCAGCGAGACCGGGACCAGCCGGACCGGGGAGCTGTATTTT. The rearrangement links TRBV7-9 to TRBJ2-2; D may match TRBD1 or TRBD2 (5 bases each). The CDR3 length is 16 residues. The germline gives CDR1 SEHNR, CDR2 FQNEAQ (reference sequence).

This clonotype showed up many times. The rearrangement uses TRBV6-5 and TRBJ2-7, with D possibly TRBD1 on 6 matching bases. V lost 5 bases and J lost 5, with 16 bases in between. This CDR3 spans 14 amino acids. CDR1 is MNHEY and CDR2 is SVGAGI in the germline V gene. The CDR3 coding sequence is TGTGCCAGCAGTAACAGGGTCGGCCGTAACGAGCAGTACGTC. Translating it yields CASSNRVGRNEQYV.

In its sample, this clonotype was seen many times. The chain has TRBV7-2 and TRBJ2-7; 11 nucleotides align to TRBD2. Losses at the gene ends were 5 bases for V and 6 bases for J; bases not matched to a gene: 6. Germline V gives CDR1 SGHTA, CDR2 FQGNSA. This CDR3 region has 14 residues. The CDR3 region has the DNA TGTGCCAGCAGCACGGGACTAGCGGTCCTCGAGCAGTACTTC. Translating it yields CASSTGLAVLEQYF.

The chain joins TRBV20-1 to TRBJ2-7; a weak D match, TRBD1 (6 bases). CDR1 and CDR2 from the germline V gene are DFQATT and SNEGSKA (reference sequence). The CDR3 is made up of 12 amino acids. V was shortened by 5 bases and J by 4 bases, with 12 bases between the two germline ends. The CDR3: CSAGEGGYEQYV. DNA for the CDR3: TGCAGTGCTGGGGAAGGGGGATACGAGCAGTACGTC.

This clonotype was seen only a few times. The gene calls are TRBV12-3 or TRBV12-4 and TRBJ1-1, with TRBD1 matching 11 bases. The CDR3 is made up of 16 amino acids. Unmatched junction bases numbered 5, after V lost 3 bases and J lost 2 bases. For the CDR3, the DNA is TGTGCCAGCAGTTTCGGGACAGGGGGTCTAAACACTGAAGCTTTCTTT. Its translation: CASSFGTGGLNTEAFF.

This clonotype was counted many times. The J gene is TRBJ2-1, the V gene TRBV24-1; 7 nucleotides align to TRBD1. The CDR3 totals 15 residues. Germline V gene sequence: CDR1 KGHDR, CDR2 SFDVKD. With 10 bases clipped from V and 6 bases from J, the junction kept 14 bases outside the gene matches. Here the CDR3 reads CATQRQGGEINEQFF. The CDR3 DNA reads TGTGCCACTCAAAGGCAAGGGGGCGAAATCAATGAGCAGTTCTTC.

This clonotype was counted at least ten times. This sequence joins TRBV6-5 and TRBJ1-1; D perhaps matches TRBD1 (5 bases). Germline CDR1 reads MNHEY; CDR2 reads SVGAGI. CDR3 length: 15 residues. V was cut by 2 bases and J by 4 bases, with 14 bases left in between. This chain's CDR3 is CASSYGRWGVTEAFF. The CDR3 region has the DNA TGTGCCAGCAGTTACGGGCGTTGGGGGGTCACTGAAGCTTTCTTT.

This clonotype was detected ten times or more. The CDR3 nucleotides are TGCAGTGCTTTTCAGACAGGGGGAAGTAATTCACCCCTCCACTTT. It translates to CSAFQTGGSNSPLHF. The rearrangement links TRBV20-1 to TRBJ1-6; TRBD1 matches 9 bases. Germline V lookup: CDR1 DFQATT, CDR2 SNEGSKA (reference sequence). Trimming cost V 5 bases and J 6 bases; bases outside gene matches: 8. There are 15 residues in the CDR3.

This clonotype was counted many times. The chain has TRBV29-1 and TRBJ2-1; perhaps TRBD1 as D (5 bases). The CDR3 sequence is 15 residues long. V gave up 6 bases and J gave up 5 bases, with 20 bases separating them. CDR1 and CDR2 from the germline V gene are SQVTM and ANQGSEA. DNA for the CDR3: TGCAGCGTACCTCAGAAGGGGCGGCGTGACAATGAGCAGTTCTTC. Its protein is CSVPQKGRRDNEQFF.

The chain recombines TRBV5-6 with TRBJ2-1; D possibly corresponds to TRBD2 (5 bases). The V and J ends lost 7 bases and 7 bases respectively, with 12 bases between them. CDR3 size: 12 residues. Germline-derived CDR1 and CDR2 are SGHDT and YYEEEE. The CDR3 reads CASGPGDNEQFF. Here the CDR3 DNA reads TGTGCCAGCGGCCCCGGGGATAATGAGCAGTTCTTC.

With respect to this clonotype: This clone may be a read error of a much larger clone one base away. The J gene is TRBJ2-1, the V gene TRBV20-1, with TRBD2 identical over 7 bases. The junction had 15 bases not matched to a gene; V was cut back by 6 bases and J by 4 bases. From germline, CDR1 is DFQATT and CDR2 SNEGSKA (reference sequence). The CDR3 is made up of 16 amino acids. CDR3 amino acids: CSAWGEGSLAYNEQFF. CDR3 sequence (DNA): TGCAGTGCCTGGGGGGAGGGCTCCTTGGCGTACAATGAGCAGTTCTTC.

This clonotype was counted many times. This chain links TRBV4-2 with TRBJ1-5; 7 nucleotides align to TRBD1. With V trimmed by 1 base and J by 4 bases, 7 bases remained unmatched. This CDR3 comprises 16 residues. Germline assignment: CDR1 LGHNA and CDR2 YNFKEQ. CDR3 residues: CASSQGDRDWNQPQHF. In DNA, the CDR3 is TGTGCCAGCAGCCAAGGAGACAGGGATTGGAATCAGCCCCAGCATTTT.

This clonotype was detected many times. The V gene is TRBV10-3, the J gene TRBJ2-3; D could derive from TRBD1 or TRBD2 (6 bases each). CDR1 and CDR2 (germline): ENHRY, SYGVKD. Trimming removed 3 bases from V and 0 bases from J, with 10 bases in between. The CDR3 length is 15 residues. DNA for the CDR3: TGTGCCATCAGTGATCCGGGGGCTAGCACAGATACGCAGTATTTT. As protein: CAISDPGASTDTQYF.

This clonotype was seen many times. The rearrangement joins TRBV12-3 or TRBV12-4 to TRBJ1-2; D not resolved. The CDR3 contains 13 residues. Trimming removed 7 bases at V and 2 bases at J, with 11 bases between. The CDR3 nucleotides are TGTGCCAGCAAGGCAGGAATCAACTATGGCTACACCTTC. Amino acid sequence: CASKAGINYGYTF.

This clonotype was detected only a few times. V usage is TRBV10-3 and J usage is TRBJ2-1, with D tentatively TRBD2 (6 bases). CDR1 is ENHRY, CDR2 SYGVKD, per germline. The V end was cut by 0 bases, the J end by 4 bases, with 13 bases between. The CDR3 runs 16 residues. CDR3: CAISESPGTSYNEQFF. Written as DNA, the CDR3 is TGTGCCATCAGTGAGTCACCCGGGACTTCATACAATGAGCAGTTCTTC.

This clonotype was counted ten times or more. The V call is TRBV20-1, the J call TRBJ2-2; TRBD1 might be the D (6 bases). This CDR3 is built from 16 residues. Trimming shortened V by 0 bases and J by 5 bases, and 16 bases separated the two germline ends. Germline V lookup: CDR1 DFQATT, CDR2 SNEGSKA (reference sequence). The CDR3 spells CSAREISTGLTGELFF. The CDR3, as DNA: TGCAGTGCTAGAGAGATTAGCACAGGGTTAACCGGGGAGCTGTTTTTT.

There are a few counts of this clonotype. This chain's CDR3 is CASSKERVNTGELFF. The CDR3 DNA reads TGTGCCAGCAGCAAGGAGAGGGTCAACACCGGGGAGCTGTTTTTT. This chain connects TRBV21-1 to TRBJ2-2; TRBD1, as called in the table, went unchecked against the DNA. TRBV21-1 is designated a pseudogene. The CDR3 has 15 residues.